This T cell receptor beta chain was sequenced in a study of regulatory T cells in long-lasting Graves disease. This clonotype was recorded at least ten times. Its target is not known. Time point indicated: newly diagnosed GD, antithyroid drugs for less than 3 months. The TCR library used RNA extracted from PBMCs. The CDR3 is 14 residues long. Trimming took off 4 bases at V and 4 bases at J, with 13 bases between the two ends. Study outcomes and limitations: There were preferences for TRBV28, TRBJ1-2 and TRBJ2-5 in persistent disease.

Library construction for TCR beta used iRepertoire HTBI primers and Arm-PCR of CDR3 regions. TCRdb re-called the multiplex PCR reads with MiXCR, one entry per CDR3 protein. The sample shows under 300,000 distinct CDR3 sequences, approximately 16% of them seen only once. This clonotype was obtained from a female donor with Graves disease. Sequences were derived from peripheral blood mononuclear cells (PBMCs), sampled at new diagnosis, from a patient treated with antithyroid drugs. This chain uses TRBV12-3 or TRBV12-4 with TRBJ2-5; D perhaps matches TRBD1 (6 bases). Here the CDR3 DNA reads TGTGCCAGCAGTTGGGACACGCGACGAGAGACCCAGTACTTC. Its protein product is CASSWDTRRETQYF.